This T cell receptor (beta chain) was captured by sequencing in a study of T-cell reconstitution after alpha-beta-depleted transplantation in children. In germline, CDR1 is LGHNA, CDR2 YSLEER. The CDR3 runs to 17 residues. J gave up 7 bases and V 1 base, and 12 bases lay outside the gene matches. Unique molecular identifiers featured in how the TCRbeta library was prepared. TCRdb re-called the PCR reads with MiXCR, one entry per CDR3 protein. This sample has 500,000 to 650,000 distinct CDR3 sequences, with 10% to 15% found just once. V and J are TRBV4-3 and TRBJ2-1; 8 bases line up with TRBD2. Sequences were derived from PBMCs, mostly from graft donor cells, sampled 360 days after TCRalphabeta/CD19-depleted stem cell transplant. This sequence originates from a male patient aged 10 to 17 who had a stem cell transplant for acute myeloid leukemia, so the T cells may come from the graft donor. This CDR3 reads CASSQGGPGLGGNEQFF. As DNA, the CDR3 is TGCGCCAGCAGCCAAGGAGGGCCGGGACTAGGGGGGAATGAGCAGTTCTTC.